This TCR beta chain was identified in a study of blood T cell repertoires in COVID-19. Looking at the study overall: The origin of the acute and convalescent COVID-19 samples was the United States, Italy and Spain. From T cells, B-cell-depleted T cells, or PBMCs came the material, which was cDNA or gDNA.

Authors' methods: Cell counts per sample came from amplifying reference gene primers. Method: immunoSEQ multiplex PCR; TCRdb's copy keeps in-frame clones and lacks some. V, J and clone size were drawn from that table, and D and trimming were deduced from the DNA. The table records about 180,000 clones, 75% to 90% of them present only once. The TCR originated in a woman in her 70s with COVID-19, enrolled during active disease. Sequencing input: peripheral blood.

The CDR3 loop is CASSPTPGTSDTDTQYF. DNA of the CDR3: TGTGCCAGCTCACCGACACCCGGGACTAGCGACACAGATACGCAGTATTTT. The chain employs TRBV18 and TRBJ2-3; 10 bases are a match to TRBD2. V lost 3 bases to trimming and J lost 2 bases; unmatched junction nucleotides: 8. CDR3 length equals 17 residues. The germline CDR1 and CDR2 sequences are KGHSH and LQKENI.